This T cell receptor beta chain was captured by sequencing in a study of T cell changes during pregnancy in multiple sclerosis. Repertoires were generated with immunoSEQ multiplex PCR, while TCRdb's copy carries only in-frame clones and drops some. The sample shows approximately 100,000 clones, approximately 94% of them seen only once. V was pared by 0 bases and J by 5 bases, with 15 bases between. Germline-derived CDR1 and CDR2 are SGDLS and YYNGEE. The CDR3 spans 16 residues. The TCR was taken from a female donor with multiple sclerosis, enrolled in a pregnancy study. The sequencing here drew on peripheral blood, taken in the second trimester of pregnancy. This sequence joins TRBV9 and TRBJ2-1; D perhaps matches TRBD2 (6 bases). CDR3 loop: CASSVGPLRGNNEQFF. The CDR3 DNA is TGTGCCAGCAGCGTAGGCCCCCTCCGGGGGAACAATGAGCAGTTCTTC. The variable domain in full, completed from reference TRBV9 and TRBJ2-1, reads DSGVTQTPKHLITATGQRVTLRCSPRSGDLSVYWYQQSLDQGLQFLIQYYNGEERAKGNILERFSAQQFPDLHSELNLSSLELGDSALYFCASSVGPLRGNNEQFFGPGTRLTVL.